This T cell receptor beta chain is drawn from a study of blood T cells in healthy people across ages. The V and J ends lost 6 bases and 7 bases respectively, with 22 bases between them. CDR1 MDHEN and CDR2 SYDVKM come from the germline V gene. This CDR3 region has 16 residues. A second roughly 6 to 11 cycle PCR used barcoded and J-beta primers. TCRdb reprocessed the 5' RACE reads via MiXCR and lists one record per CDR3 protein. Here the sample spans about 690,000 distinct CDR3 sequences, over 40% being singletons. The receptor comes from an elderly man in good health. Sequenced material: blood. The chain is built from TRBV28 and TRBJ2-1; D possibly corresponds to TRBD2 (6 bases). This CDR3 is CASRTGREGSRNEQFF. In DNA form, the CDR3 reads TGTGCCAGCAGGACGGGGCGGGAAGGCTCTAGGAATGAGCAGTTCTTC.